The 12 T cell receptor beta chains below all came from one sample that was sequenced in a study of blood T cell repertoires in COVID-19. Clones were read by immunoSEQ multiplex PCR, and TCRdb kept only the in-frame ones, dropping some. The sample shows some 180,000 clones, around 87% of them seen only once. The sample comprised peripheral blood. All receptors come from a woman aged 80 or over with COVID-19, enrolled during active disease.

In this sample, this clone turned up once. CDR3 DNA: TGTGCCAGCAGTTCCAGACTAGCGGGAGAGGGAAAGCCCTACGAGCAGTACTTC. It translates to CASSSRLAGEGKPYEQYF. The chain has TRBV28 and TRBJ2-7; TRBD2 agrees at 12 bases. CDR3 length: 18 residues. The trim removed 4 bases at V and 2 bases at J, leaving 12 bases unmatched. Per the germline V gene, CDR1 is MDHEN and CDR2 is SYDVKM.

DNA for the CDR3: TGTGCCAGCAGTTCGCAGGGGAGGAACACTGAAGCTTTCTTT. As protein: CASSSQGRNTEAFF. The rearrangement uses TRBV27 and TRBJ1-1; weak D call: TRBD1 (6 bases). Germline V CDR1 and CDR2: MNHEY, SMNVEV (reference sequence). CDR3 length: 14 amino acids. The V gene lost 4 bases and the J gene lost 1 base, with 10 bases spanning the gap.

CDR3 DNA sequence: TGTGCCAGCAGTCGGAACACCGGGGAGCTGTTTTTT. It yields the protein CASSRNTGELFF. The chain couples TRBV6-5 to TRBJ2-2; no definite D call. V shed 5 bases and J shed 1 base, with 2 bases lying between them. Per the germline V gene, CDR1 is MNHEY and CDR2 is SVGAGI. This CDR3 is built from 12 residues.

The sample holds one count of this clone. J is TRBJ2-7 and V is TRBV7-8, with D possibly TRBD1 on 6 matching bases. This CDR3 has 15 residues. The V and J ends lost 2 bases and 6 bases respectively, with 17 bases between them. Germline CDR1 reads SGHVS; CDR2 reads FQNEAQ. The CDR3 reads CASSLSGQPGGEQYF. In nucleotides, the CDR3 is TGTGCCAGCAGCTTAAGTGGACAGCCTGGAGGCGAGCAGTACTTC.

The CDR3 sequence is CASSRAGGTLYQPQHF. DNA for the CDR3: TGTGCCAGTAGTCGAGCGGGGGGTACCCTTTATCAGCCCCAGCATTTT. The chain combines TRBV19 with TRBJ1-5; TRBD1 might be the D (5 bases). The CDR3 has 16 residues. V was trimmed by 5 bases and J by 5 bases, leaving 19 bases between them. Germline loops: CDR1 LNHDA, CDR2 SQIVND (reference sequence).

The rearrangement uses TRBV6-2 or TRBV6-3 and TRBJ2-1; 10 bases are a match to TRBD2. The CDR3 runs 20 residues. Trimming took 6 bases from V and 0 from J; bases not matched to a gene: 17. In germline, CDR1 is MNHEY, CDR2 SVGEGT. CDR3 amino acids: CASSHPSVIAGGLSYNEQFF. The DNA of the CDR3 is TGTGCCAGCAGCCACCCTTCGGTAATAGCGGGAGGCCTCTCCTACAATGAGCAGTTCTTC.

V and J are TRBV28 and TRBJ2-7; the D gene is possibly TRBD1 (6 bases). The ends were cut back, 8 bases at V and 2 bases at J, with 16 bases in the middle. The CDR3 spans 14 residues. Per the germline V gene, CDR1 is MDHEN and CDR2 is SYDVKM. In nucleotides, the CDR3 is TGTGCCAGCCGGAACAGGGCTGAGACCTACGAGCAGTACTTC. It encodes CASRNRAETYEQYF. The full variable domain, its missing parts supplied by reference TRBV28 and TRBJ2-7, is DVKVTQSSRYLVKRTGEKVFLECVQDMDHENMFWYRQDPGLGLRLIYFSYDVKMKEKGDIPEGYSVSREKKERFSLILESASTNQTSMYLCASRNRAETYEQYFGPGTRLTVT.

In DNA form, the CDR3 reads TGCAGTGCTAGAGATTACCCCAGTCAGTACTTC. Its protein is CSARDYPSQYF. The chain links TRBV20-1 to TRBJ2-4; D not certain. The germline V gene has CDR1 DFQATT and CDR2 SNEGSKA (reference sequence). With 0 bases removed from V and 12 bases from J, the gap between germline ends came to 9 bases. This CDR3 spans 11 amino acids.

The chain has TRBV6-5 and TRBJ1-2; D not certain. The CDR3 contains 13 residues. V lost 5 bases, J lost 4 bases, and 11 bases lay in between. Germline values: CDR1 MNHEY, CDR2 SVGAGI. The CDR3 spells CASSRVSSYGYTF. CDR3 coding DNA: TGTGCCAGCAGTCGGGTTTCATCCTATGGCTACACCTTC.

Notes on this clone: At one boundary the junction diverges from the germline segment, which might be a read error. The chain recombines TRBV7-7 with TRBJ2-3, with a possible D match to TRBD1 (5 bases). Germline CDR1 reads SSHAT; CDR2 reads FNYEAQ (reference sequence). CDR3 length: 19 amino acids. The chain's CDR3 is CASNIPSGARDPNTDTQYF. The CDR3 region has the DNA TGTGCTAGCAACATTCCGAGTGGAGCCAGGGATCCCAACACAGATACGCAGTATTTT. Full variable domain (outside the CDR3, taken from reference TRBV7-7 and TRBJ2-3): GAGVSQSPRYKVTKRGQDVTLRCDPISSHATLYWYQQALGQGPEFLTYFNYEAQPDKSGLPSDRFSAERPEGSISTLTIQRTEQRDSAMYRCASNIPSGARDPNTDTQYFGPGTRLTVL.

V gene TRBV9 combines with J gene TRBJ2-1, with 9 bases lining up with TRBD2. This CDR3 comprises 15 residues. J was trimmed by 5 bases and V by 0 bases; bases with no gene match: 3. The germline V gene encodes CDR1 SGDLS and CDR2 YYNGEE. DNA for the CDR3: TGTGCCAGCAGCGTAGGTGCTAGCGGGAACAATGAGCAGTTCTTC. Translating it yields CASSVGASGNNEQFF.

V gene TRBV6-2 or TRBV6-3 combines with J gene TRBJ2-3, with a weak D call TRBD1 (6 bases). The CDR3 has 11 residues. Trimming left V 5 bases short and J 7 bases short, with 7 bases between. The V gene's germline CDR1 is MNHEY and CDR2 SVGEGT. CDR3 amino acids: CASSQGNTQYF. CDR3 bases: TGTGCCAGCAGTCAGGGGAATACGCAGTATTTT.